The 2 T cell receptor beta chains reported below all come from one sample, sequenced in a study of beta chain features in type 1 diabetes. cDNA synthesis used the whole RNA isolate, giving expressed TCRB sequences. This table comes from immunoSEQ multiplex PCR, and its TCRdb copy is limited to in-frame clones, with some not included. The sample lists roughly 610,000 clones; about a sixth were seen once. Sequenced material: naive CD4+ T cells from blood. The receptors originated from a man between 18 and 29 years old in good health.

V gene TRBV5-4 combines with J gene TRBJ2-7, with a weak D call TRBD1 (6 bases). In germline, CDR1 is SGHNT, CDR2 YYREEE (reference sequence). Deletions cut 5 bases from V and 2 bases from J, with 11 bases between. The length of the CDR3 is 13 residues. The CDR3 nucleotides read TGTGCCAGCAGTTCGACAGGCCCCTACGAGCAGTACTTC. It yields the protein CASSSTGPYEQYF.

The chain has TRBV9 and TRBJ2-5; possibly TRBD1 or TRBD2 for D (7 bases each). Trimming pared 3 bases from V and 2 bases from J, leaving 20 bases between. CDR3 length: 17 residues. From germline, CDR1 is SGDLS and CDR2 YYNGEE. Here the CDR3 DNA reads TGTGCCAGCAGCGAGCGGGACAGTTGGTTCCGACAAGAGACCCAGTACTTC. Its translation is CASSERDSWFRQETQYF.